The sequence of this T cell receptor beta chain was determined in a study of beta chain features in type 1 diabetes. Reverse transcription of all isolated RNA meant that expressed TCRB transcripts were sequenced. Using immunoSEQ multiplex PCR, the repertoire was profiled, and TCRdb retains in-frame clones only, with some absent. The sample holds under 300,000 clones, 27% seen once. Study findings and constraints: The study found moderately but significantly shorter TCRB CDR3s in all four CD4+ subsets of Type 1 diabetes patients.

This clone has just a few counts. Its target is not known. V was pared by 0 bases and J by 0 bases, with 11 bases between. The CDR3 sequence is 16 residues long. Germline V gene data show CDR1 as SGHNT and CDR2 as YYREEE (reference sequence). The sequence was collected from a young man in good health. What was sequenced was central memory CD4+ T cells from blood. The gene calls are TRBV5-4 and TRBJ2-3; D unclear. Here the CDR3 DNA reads TGTGCCAGCAGCTTGGAGCCCAAGCTAAGCACAGATACGCAGTATTTT. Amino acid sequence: CASSLEPKLSTDTQYF.